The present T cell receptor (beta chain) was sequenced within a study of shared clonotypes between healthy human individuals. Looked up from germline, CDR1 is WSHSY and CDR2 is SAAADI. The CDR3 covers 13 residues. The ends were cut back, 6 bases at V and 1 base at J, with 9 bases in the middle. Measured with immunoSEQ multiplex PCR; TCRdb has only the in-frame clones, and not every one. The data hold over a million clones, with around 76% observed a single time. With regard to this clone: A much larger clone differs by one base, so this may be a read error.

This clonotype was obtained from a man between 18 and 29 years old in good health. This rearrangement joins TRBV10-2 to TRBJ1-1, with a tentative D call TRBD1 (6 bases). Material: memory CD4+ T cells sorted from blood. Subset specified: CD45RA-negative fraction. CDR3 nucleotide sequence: TGCGCCAGCAGATCGGGACAGAACACTGAAGCTTTCTTT. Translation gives CASRSGQNTEAFF.